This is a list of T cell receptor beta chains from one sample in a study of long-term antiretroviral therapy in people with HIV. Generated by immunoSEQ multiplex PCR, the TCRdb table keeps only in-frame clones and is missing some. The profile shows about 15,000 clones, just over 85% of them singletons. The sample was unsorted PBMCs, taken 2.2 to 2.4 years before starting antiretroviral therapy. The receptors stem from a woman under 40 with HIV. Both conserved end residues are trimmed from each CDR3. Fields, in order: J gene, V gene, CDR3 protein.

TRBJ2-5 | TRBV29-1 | SVSAGDGETQY
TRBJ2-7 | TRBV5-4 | ASRPGGSYEQY
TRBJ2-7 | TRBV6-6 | ASSSQRGTTSYEQY
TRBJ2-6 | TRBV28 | ASSSTSFGANVLT
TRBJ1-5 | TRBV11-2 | ASSLDLGGQPQH
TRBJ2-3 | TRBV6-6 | ATAVPQTGTQY
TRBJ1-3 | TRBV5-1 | ASSLAGGGSGNTIY
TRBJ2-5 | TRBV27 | ASSWGQGATRETQY
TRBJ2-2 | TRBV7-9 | ASSQRTGANTGELF
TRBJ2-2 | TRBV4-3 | ASSPGQVGTGELF
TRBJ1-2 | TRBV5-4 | ASSAGTGGYGYT
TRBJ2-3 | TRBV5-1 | ASSLTGGLTDTQY
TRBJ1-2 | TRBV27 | ASRGTGSANYGYT
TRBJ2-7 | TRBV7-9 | ASSLTGTNPTSTYEQY
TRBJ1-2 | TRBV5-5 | ASSFEQPGSKGAGYT
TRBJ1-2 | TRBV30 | AWSPQGYGYT
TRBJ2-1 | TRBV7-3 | ASSLTGGDSSVSYNEQF
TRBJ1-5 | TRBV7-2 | ASSSQGQGTQPQH
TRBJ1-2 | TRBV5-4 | ASSLGGTELGGYT
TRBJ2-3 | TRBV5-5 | ASSLDGVAQY
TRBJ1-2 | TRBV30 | AWSVAGAWVGYT
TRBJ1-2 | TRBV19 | ASSQPGQADYGYT
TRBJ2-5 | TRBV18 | ASSLRDSGETQY
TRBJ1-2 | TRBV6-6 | ASSQQMDSLYGYT
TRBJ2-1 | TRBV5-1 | ASSYSGQYYNEQF
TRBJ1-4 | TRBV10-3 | AISEPNEKLF
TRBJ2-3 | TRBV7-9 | ASRSVGGGYDGTQY
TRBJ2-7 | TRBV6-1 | ASSENRVREQY
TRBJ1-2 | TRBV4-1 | ASSRSTGTDYGYT